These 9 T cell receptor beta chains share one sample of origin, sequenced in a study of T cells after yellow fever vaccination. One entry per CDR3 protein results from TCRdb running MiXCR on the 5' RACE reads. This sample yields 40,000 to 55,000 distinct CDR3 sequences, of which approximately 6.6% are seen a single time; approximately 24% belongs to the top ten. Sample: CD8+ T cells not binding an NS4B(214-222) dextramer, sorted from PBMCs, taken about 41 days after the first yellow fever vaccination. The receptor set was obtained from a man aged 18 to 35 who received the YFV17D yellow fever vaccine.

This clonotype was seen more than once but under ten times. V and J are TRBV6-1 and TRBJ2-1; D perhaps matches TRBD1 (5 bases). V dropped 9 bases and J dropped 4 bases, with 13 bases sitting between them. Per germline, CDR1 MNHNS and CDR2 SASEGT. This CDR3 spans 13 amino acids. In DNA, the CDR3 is TGTGCCAGTGGGGCCGGACCGTACAATGAGCAGTTCTTC. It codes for CASGAGPYNEQFF.

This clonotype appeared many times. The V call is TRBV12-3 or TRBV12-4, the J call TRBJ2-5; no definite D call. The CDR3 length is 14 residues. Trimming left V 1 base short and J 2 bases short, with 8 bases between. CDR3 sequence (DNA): TGTGCCAGCAGTTTAGAGTCGCTACAAGAGACCCAGTACTTC. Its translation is CASSLESLQETQYF.

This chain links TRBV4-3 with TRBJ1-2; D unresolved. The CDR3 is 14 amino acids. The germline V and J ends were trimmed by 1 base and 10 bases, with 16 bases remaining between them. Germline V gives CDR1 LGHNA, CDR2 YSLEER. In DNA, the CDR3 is TGCGCCAGCAGCCAAGTGGGAGTGGACCATATCTACACCTTC. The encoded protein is CASSQVGVDHIYTF.

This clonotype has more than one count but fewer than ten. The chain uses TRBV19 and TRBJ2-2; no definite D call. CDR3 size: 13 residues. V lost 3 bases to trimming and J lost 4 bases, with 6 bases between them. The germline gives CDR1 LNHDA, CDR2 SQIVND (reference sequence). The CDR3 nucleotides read TGTGCCAGTAGTATCGGGCCCACCGGGGAGCTGTTTTTT. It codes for CASSIGPTGELFF.

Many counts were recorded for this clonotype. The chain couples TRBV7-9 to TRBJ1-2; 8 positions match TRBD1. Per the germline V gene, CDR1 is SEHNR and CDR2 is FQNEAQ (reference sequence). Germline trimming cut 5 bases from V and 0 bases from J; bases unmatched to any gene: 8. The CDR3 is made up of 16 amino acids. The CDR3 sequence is CASSPTGQVTNYGYTF. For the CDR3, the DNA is TGTGCCAGCAGCCCTACGGGACAGGTGACTAACTATGGCTACACCTTC.

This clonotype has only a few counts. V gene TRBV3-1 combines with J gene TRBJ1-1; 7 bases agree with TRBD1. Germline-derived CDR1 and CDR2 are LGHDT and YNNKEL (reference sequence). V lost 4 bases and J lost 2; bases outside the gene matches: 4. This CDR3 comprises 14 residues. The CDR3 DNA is TGTGCCAGCAGCCTTACAGGGGATAACACTGAAGCTTTCTTT. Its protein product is CASSLTGDNTEAFF.

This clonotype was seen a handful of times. CDR3 DNA: TGTGCCAGCAGTTACCGGGGACAGGGGGCGAGGGTCACTGAAGCTTTCTTT. It codes for CASSYRGQGARVTEAFF. This chain connects TRBV6-5 to TRBJ1-1; 12 nucleotides line up with TRBD1. From germline, CDR1 is MNHEY and CDR2 SVGAGI. Trimming took 2 bases from V and 4 from J; bases not matched to a gene: 8. This CDR3 is 17 amino acids long.

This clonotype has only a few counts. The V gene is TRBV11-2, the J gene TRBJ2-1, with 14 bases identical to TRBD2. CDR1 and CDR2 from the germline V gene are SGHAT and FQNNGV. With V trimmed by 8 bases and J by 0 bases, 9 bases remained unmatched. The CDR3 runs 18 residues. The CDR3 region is CASFHRLAGGSSYNEQFF. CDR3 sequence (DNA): TGTGCCAGCTTCCACAGACTAGCGGGGGGGAGCTCCTACAATGAGCAGTTCTTC.

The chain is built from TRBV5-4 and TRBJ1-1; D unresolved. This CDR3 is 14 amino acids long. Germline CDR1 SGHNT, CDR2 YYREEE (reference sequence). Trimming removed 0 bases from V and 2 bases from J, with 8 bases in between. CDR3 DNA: TGTGCCAGCAGCTTGGTCGGCAGCAACACTGAAGCTTTCTTT. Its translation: CASSLVGSNTEAFF.